One and the same sample provided the 13 T cell receptor beta chains below, sequenced in a study of cytomegalovirus exposure and HLA in healthy donors. PCR was performed using 60 Vbeta and 13 Jbeta primers. Profiled with immunoSEQ multiplex PCR; TCRdb holds only in-frame clones, not every one. The sample lists fewer than 150,000 clones, about four fifths occurring once. The sample comprised PBMCs. Every receptor here comes from a woman between 40 and 55 years old in good health and CMV-seropositive.

The chain is built from TRBV6-4 and TRBJ2-5; 7 positions agree with TRBD2. Germline V gene data show CDR1 as MRHNA and CDR2 as SNTAGT. The CDR3 is made up of 11 amino acids. The junction had 0 bases not matched to a gene; V was cut back by 6 bases and J by 5 bases. The chain's CDR3 is CASRGGETQYF. As DNA, the CDR3 is TGTGCCAGCAGGGGAGGGGAGACCCAGTACTTC.

This clone appeared a few times. V usage is TRBV5-1 and J usage is TRBJ2-1, with TRBD2 matching over 12 bases. Trimming at V came to 4 bases and at J to 6 bases, leaving 2 bases not matched to a gene. Germline V gene data show CDR1 as SGHRS and CDR2 as YFSETQ. The CDR3 consists of 14 residues. This CDR3 reads CASSLLAGGNEQFF. The CDR3, as DNA: TGCGCCAGCAGCCTACTAGCGGGAGGCAATGAGCAGTTCTTC.

This clone was picked up a small number of times. V and J are TRBV5-5 and TRBJ1-3; TRBD1 agrees at 8 bases. The V gene's germline CDR1 is SGHKS and CDR2 YYEKEE (reference sequence). The CDR3 is made up of 13 amino acids. V trimming: 4 bases; J trimming: 8 bases; junction bases outside the gene matches: 5. CDR3 protein: CASSPGGPDTIYF. DNA of the CDR3: TGTGCCAGCAGCCCAGGGGGCCCGGACACCATATATTTT.

The genes are TRBV19 and TRBJ2-3, with D possibly matching TRBD1 (5 bases). Germline CDR1 is LNHDA and CDR2 is SQIVND (reference sequence). The CDR3 contains 13 residues. The V gene lost 5 bases and the J gene lost 3 bases, with 9 bases spanning the gap. CDR3 in amino acids: CASSLRGTDTQYF. CDR3 nucleotides: TGTGCCAGTAGTTTAAGGGGAACAGATACGCAGTATTTT.

This chain uses TRBV30 with TRBJ1-6; 7 nucleotides agree with TRBD1. The CDR3 has 12 amino acids. Trimming cost V 8 bases and J 7 bases; bases outside gene matches: 5. Germline CDR1 reads GTSNPN; CDR2 reads SVGIG (reference sequence). This chain's CDR3 is CAATGSNSPLHF. The DNA for the CDR3 is TGTGCCGCGACAGGGTCCAATTCACCCCTCCACTTT.

This clone was found a few times. The chain has TRBV5-1 and TRBJ2-5; 10 bases map to TRBD2. Trimming cost V 4 bases and J 5 bases; bases outside gene matches: 8. Per germline, CDR1 SGHRS and CDR2 YFSETQ. This CDR3 has 15 residues. The CDR3 region has the DNA TGCGCCAGCAGCCAAAGCGGGAGGGCCACGGAGACCCAGTACTTC. Translated: CASSQSGRATETQYF.

V usage is TRBV18 and J usage is TRBJ2-1; D unresolved. The CDR3 has 12 residues. The germline gives CDR1 KGHSH, CDR2 LQKENI. Deletions cut 2 bases from V and 7 bases from J, with 6 bases between. The CDR3 reads CASSPGLNEQFF. The DNA for the CDR3 is TGTGCCAGCTCACCAGGGCTAAATGAGCAGTTCTTC.

The rearrangement joins TRBV18 to TRBJ1-3; no firm D call. The ends were cut back, 2 bases at V and 0 bases at J, with 8 bases in the middle. The germline CDR1 and CDR2 sequences are KGHSH and LQKENI. CDR3 size: 15 residues. For the CDR3, the DNA is TGTGCCAGCTCACCAGATAGCCTCTCTGGAAACACCATATATTTT. This gives the protein CASSPDSLSGNTIYF.

This clone was detected a few times. The chain links TRBV2 to TRBJ2-3, with D maybe TRBD1 (6 bases). CDR1 is SNHLY, CDR2 FYNNEI, per germline. The CDR3 consists of 12 residues. V was pared by 7 bases and J by 3 bases, with 8 bases between. The CDR3 loop is CASNQGTDTQYF. The CDR3 nucleotides read TGTGCCAGCAATCAGGGGACAGATACGCAGTATTTT.

The chain is built from TRBV30 and TRBJ1-6; D gene uncertain. Germline CDR1 is GTSNPN and CDR2 is SVGIG (reference sequence). The CDR3 totals 15 residues. V shed 0 bases and J shed 4 bases, with 10 bases lying between them. This CDR3 is CAWSVNGQYNSPLHF. In DNA, the CDR3 is TGTGCCTGGAGTGTTAACGGTCAATATAATTCACCCCTCCACTTT.

This clone has just a few counts. This chain uses TRBV2 with TRBJ1-1; TRBD1 agrees at 8 bases. CDR3 length equals 14 residues. Germline loops: CDR1 SNHLY, CDR2 FYNNEI. With 5 bases clipped from V and 4 bases from J, the junction kept 6 bases outside the gene matches. CDR3 residues: CASSSDRGSTEAFF. The DNA of the CDR3 is TGTGCCAGCAGTTCTGACAGGGGATCCACTGAAGCTTTCTTT.

As to this clone: Sequence at one end of the junction differs from germline and may be a read error. V usage is TRBV10-2 and J usage is TRBJ2-1; TRBD1 aligns across 11 bases. Germline V gene lookup returns CDR1 WSHSY and CDR2 SAAADI. The CDR3 has 13 amino acids. The DNA for the CDR3 is TGCGCCAGCAGCCTTGGACAGGGGGCGTTTTCGGTCTTC. Encoded protein: CASSLGQGAFSVF.

The chain combines TRBV7-9 with TRBJ2-7; tentative D call: TRBD1 (6 bases). This CDR3 is built from 14 residues. Trimming took off 1 base at V and 6 bases at J, with 13 bases between the two ends. Germline values: CDR1 SEHNR, CDR2 FQNEAQ (reference sequence). CDR3 DNA sequence: TGTGCCAGCAGCTTAGAACCCGACAGGCGCGAGCAGTACTTC. This sequence encodes CASSLEPDRREQYF.